What follows are 8 T cell receptor beta chains derived from one specimen sequenced in a study of Ad26.COV2.S vaccination and SARS-CoV-2 variants. TCRdb's copy holds only in-frame clones and misses some; the assay was immunoSEQ multiplex PCR. Altogether fewer than 800,000 clones are present, about 89% being singletons, with the ten largest covering about 1.5%. Treatment here: approximately 18 received Ad26.COV2.S at low or high dose, single or two shots; about 5 received placebo; per-sample allocation not given. Samples were taken on day 63 after the first vaccine or placebo injection. Here the sequenced sample was peripheral blood, taken in a trial of Ad26.COV2.S vaccine versus placebo. The receptor source for this set is a person aged 18 to 65 who received the Ad26.COV2.S COVID-19 vaccine or a placebo.

V and J are TRBV7-9 and TRBJ2-5; 8 bases align to TRBD1. The V segment lost 4 bases and the J segment 4 bases; nucleotides outside the gene matches: 8. There are 15 residues in the CDR3. Per the germline V gene, CDR1 is SEHNR and CDR2 is FQNEAQ (reference sequence). The CDR3 spells CASSSGQGGGETQYF. The CDR3 DNA sequence: TGTGCCAGCAGCTCCGGACAGGGAGGCGGAGAGACCCAGTACTTC. The variable domain in full, completed from reference TRBV7-9 and TRBJ2-5, reads DTGVSQNPRHKITKRGQNVTFRCDPISEHNRLYWYRQTLGQGPEFLTYFQNEAQLEKSRLLSDRFSAERPKGSFSTLEIQRTEQGDSAMYLCASSSGQGGGETQYFGPGTRLLVL.

The V gene is TRBV24-1, the J gene TRBJ2-2; D is ambiguous. The germline CDR1 and CDR2 sequences are KGHDR and SFDVKD. The CDR3 is 13 residues long. Trimming pared 9 bases from V and 4 bases from J, leaving 11 bases between. In nucleotides, the CDR3 is TGTGCCACCTCCCACCGGGCCACCGGGGAGCTGTTTTTT. Its protein is CATSHRATGELFF.

V and J are TRBV24-1 and TRBJ2-7; the D gene could be TRBD1 or TRBD2 (5 bases each). Trimming took 9 bases from V and 6 from J, leaving 11 bases between them. The CDR3 has 11 residues. Germline loops: CDR1 KGHDR, CDR2 SFDVKD. CDR3 region: CATENGGEQYF. DNA for the CDR3: TGTGCCACCGAGAATGGGGGCGAGCAGTACTTC.

The CDR3 spells CASSQVPPQGQYF. CDR3 sequence (DNA): TGTGCCAGCAGCCAAGTGCCCCCCCAGGGGCAGTACTTC. V and J are TRBV3-1 (or the pseudogene TRBV3-2) and TRBJ2-7; D may be TRBD1 (5 bases). The V gene lost 1 base and the J gene lost 9 bases, with 13 bases spanning the gap. This CDR3 comprises 13 residues. CDR1 LGHDT and CDR2 YNNKEL come from the germline V gene (reference sequence).

The chain carries TRBV4-2 and TRBJ2-1; D might be TRBD2 (6 bases). CDR1 is LGHNA, CDR2 YNFKEQ, per germline. Deletions cut 4 bases from V and 6 bases from J, with 19 bases between. This CDR3 is built from 16 residues. This chain's CDR3 is CASSPAPGTAINEQFF. CDR3 bases: TGTGCCAGCAGCCCCGCCCCCGGGACTGCCATCAATGAGCAGTTCTTC.

Turning to this clone: Other DNA sequences from this sample encode an identical CDR3 as well. The chain recombines TRBV11-3 with TRBJ2-1; tentative D call: TRBD1 (5 bases). CDR1 is SGHNT, CDR2 YENEEA, per germline. CDR3 size: 12 residues. Trimming left V 2 bases short and J 7 bases short, with 6 bases between. The CDR3 protein is CASSLTGNEQFF. In DNA form, the CDR3 reads TGTGCCAGCAGCTTAACAGGTAATGAGCAGTTCTTC.

The chain combines TRBV3-1 (or the pseudogene TRBV3-2) with TRBJ1-1, with D unclear. V gave up 2 bases and J gave up 4 bases, with 11 bases separating them. CDR1 and CDR2 (germline): LGHDT, YNNKEL (reference sequence). The CDR3 consists of 14 residues. CDR3 in amino acids: CASSQNGRGTEAFF. CDR3 coding DNA: TGTGCCAGCAGCCAAAACGGGCGGGGCACTGAAGCTTTCTTT.

The chain links TRBV10-3 to TRBJ2-7; D is perhaps TRBD1 (6 bases). There are 14 residues in the CDR3. Germline CDR1 ENHRY, CDR2 SYGVKD. Trimming shortened V by 9 bases and J by 5 bases, and 20 bases separated the two germline ends. In DNA form, the CDR3 reads TGTGCCATTCGACTGGGGGCAGGGTGGCACGAGCAGTACTTC. It yields the protein CAIRLGAGWHEQYF.